This T cell receptor (beta chain) comes out of a study of T cells in Graves' hyperthyroidism and ophthalmopathy. Regarding the study as a whole: Peripheral blood also featured most of the thyroid clonotypes expanded above 0.001. Ophthalmopathy got predicted by the model a median 6.5 months before its onset.

There are 12 residues in the CDR3. Germline trimming cut 6 bases from V and 1 base from J; bases unmatched to any gene: 0. Per the germline V gene, CDR1 is SQVTM and CDR2 is ANQGSEA. Patients aged 18 to 65 with hyperthyroidism were newly diagnosed, with duration under 2 months. RNA transcripts yielded amplified TCR beta CDR3 regions. HTBI primers were used for first-round RT-PCR of the TCR CDR3. TCRdb independently ran MiXCR on the multiplex PCR reads; one entry per CDR3 protein. The sample lists 350,000 to 500,000 distinct CDR3 sequences; approximately 14% were seen once. This clonotype was observed at least ten times. No antigen is known for it.

This receptor was obtained from a woman under 30 with Graves' hyperthyroidism. The sample comprised blood. The V call is TRBV29-1, the J call TRBJ2-7, with TRBD1 identical over 10 bases. CDR3 nucleotides: TGCAGCGTGGGACAGGGGTCCTACGAGCAGTACTTC. Translating gives CSVGQGSYEQYF.